This TCR beta chain stems from a study of memory B cells and T cells in multiple sclerosis (dated by TCRdb to 2016 to 2018). For the study in its entirety: The study compared TCR beta repertoires of autoproliferating peripheral T cells with brain lesion-infiltrating T cells in multiple sclerosis patients. Two multiple sclerosis patients were included in the TCR sequencing because brain lesions obtained at autopsy or brain-infiltrating cells obtained from biopsy were available for them.

The immunoSEQ Platform was used to amplify TCRbeta CDR3 regions from extracted genomic DNA. The immunoSEQ assay combined multiplex PCR with high-throughput sequencing and a vendor bioinformatics pipeline. The study's own analysis went as follows. After discarding non-productive sequences and any CDR3s under 4 amino acids in length, clonotype frequencies were recalculated for each sample. In immunoSEQ Analyzer 2.0, shared clonotypes were identified as identical CDR3 amino acid, V gene and J gene sequences. Repertoire overlap was normalized by dividing shared clonotype counts by the product of both clone-set sizes, scaled by 1000 into arbitrary units. This immuneACCESS table, as held by TCRdb, lists in-frame sequences with V and J called but not all clones. Of the missing ones, under half trace to an unresolved V gene in checked studies; the others have no known cause. That table supplies the V and J calls and clone size; D and trimming were determined from the DNA. This sample comprises 46,000 or so clones, almost 85% of them detected only once. Jointly, the top ten make up 0.85% to 1.3% of the sample.

Points the paper makes about the study in general: Clone-set sizes varied between compartments, which affected the numbers of shared clonotypes and made normalization necessary.

The V end gives up 5 bases and the J end 4 bases, leaving 9 bases in the junction not matched to a gene. CDR1 and CDR2 are read off the germline V gene as MDHEN and SYDVKM. The CDR3 goes from the cysteine to the phenylalanine over 16 residues. Only the CDR3 DNA stays, 48 bases, in frame from base 1. Comment on this clone: The clone's antigen remains unknown. Per-base qualities were not stored, and no clone one base away is much larger.

After CFSE-labeled PBMCs were cultured without a stimulus, the autoproliferating (CFSEdim) and non-proliferating (CFSEhi) T cell fractions were sequenced separately. In total, under 65 million CFSE-labeled PBMCs were cultured without stimulus for 6 to 8 days, after which replicate wells were pooled. Labeling of PBMCs used approximately 0.5 uM CFSE, and the cells were then grown in serum-free AIM-V medium with no exogenous stimuli added. PBMCs were obtained by Ficoll density gradient centrifugation and kept cryopreserved until use. Live 7-AAD-negative cells were sorted on a FACSAria III, washed with PBS, and frozen at -80 degrees C as dry pellets.

Recombination connected TRBV28 to TRBJ1-4, with 8 central nucleotides matching TRBD1. Sequencing was performed on PBMCs from blood kept in culture. The origin of this receptor is a human donor with multiple sclerosis. CDR3 region: CASSLPRGLGNEKLFF. The nucleotide sequence reads as follows: TGTGCCAGCAGTCTCCCCAGGGGGCTGGGTAATGAAAAACTGTTTTTT.